This TCR beta chain was sequenced for a study of blood T cell repertoires in COVID-19. Germline values: CDR1 SGHTS, CDR2 YDEGEE. The CDR3 covers 13 residues. V lost 6 bases and J lost 2, with 10 bases in between. The protocol was immunoSEQ multiplex PCR, while the TCRdb copy is restricted to in-frame clones and leaves out a portion. This table has roughly 180,000 clones, over 70% appearing once. Sequenced material: PBMCs or T cells enriched from blood (not recorded which). The chain employs TRBV5-8 and TRBJ2-3; the D gene is possibly TRBD2 (6 bases). The source is a man aged 45-65 years who had recovered from COVID-19. The CDR3 DNA follows: TGTGCCAGCAATAAGCGGGTCACAGATACGCAGTATTTT. Encoded protein: CASNKRVTDTQYF.